This record concerns one T cell receptor (beta chain) sequence. As yet, its antigen is unknown. The CDR3 carries no conserved terminal phenylalanine or tryptophan, so it likely arises from a read error. cDNA carried unique molecular identifiers, and a universal primer site was added by template switching. TCRdb called the 5' RACE reads again in MiXCR, with one record for every CDR3 protein. The sample includes around 500,000 distinct CDR3 sequences, 11% to 15% of them seen just once. This sample is drawn from a study of identical twins. General study results and limits: Abundant beta clonotypes from cord blood bore fewer insertions; memory repertoires lacked this pattern.

The donor group consisted entirely of healthy Caucasians. The V end was cut by 5 bases, the J end by 3 bases, with 8 bases between. The CDR3 has 12 amino acids. Germline V gene sequence: CDR1 SGHTA, CDR2 FQGNSA. In addition, the sample was reused for a study of yellow fever vaccine responses in identical twins.

V gene TRBV7-2 combines with J gene TRBJ2-7; D remains unclear. The receptor's source is a woman aged 18-35 years in good health. The source material was CD4+ T cells sorted from blood. The CDR3: CASSRRDYEQYL. The CDR3 DNA sequence: TGTGCCAGCAGCCGCCGAGACTACGAGCAGTACTTG.